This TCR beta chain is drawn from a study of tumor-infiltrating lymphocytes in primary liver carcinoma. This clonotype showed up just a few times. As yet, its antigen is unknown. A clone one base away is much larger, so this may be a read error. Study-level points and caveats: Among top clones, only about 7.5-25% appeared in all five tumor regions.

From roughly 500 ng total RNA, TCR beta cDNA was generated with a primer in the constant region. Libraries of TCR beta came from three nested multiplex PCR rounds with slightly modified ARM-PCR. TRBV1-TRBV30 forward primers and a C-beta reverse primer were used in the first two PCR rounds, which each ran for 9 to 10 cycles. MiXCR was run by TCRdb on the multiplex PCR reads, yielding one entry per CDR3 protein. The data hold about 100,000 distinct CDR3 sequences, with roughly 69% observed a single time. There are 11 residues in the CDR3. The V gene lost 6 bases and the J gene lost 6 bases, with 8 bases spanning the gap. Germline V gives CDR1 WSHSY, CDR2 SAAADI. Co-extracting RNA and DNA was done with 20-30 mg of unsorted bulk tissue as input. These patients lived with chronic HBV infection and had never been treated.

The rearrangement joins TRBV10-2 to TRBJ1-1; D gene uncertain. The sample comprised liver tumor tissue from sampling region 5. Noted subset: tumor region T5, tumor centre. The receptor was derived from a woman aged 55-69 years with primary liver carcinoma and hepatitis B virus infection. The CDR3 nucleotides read TGCGCCAGCAGGTTCGACGCTGAAGCTTTCTTT. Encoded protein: CASRFDAEAFF.